Detailed here is one T cell receptor beta chain. This sample was included in a study of blood T cell repertoires in COVID-19. Study summary: The cDNA or gDNA used as material had been derived from T cells, B-cell-depleted T cells, or PBMCs.

V lost 0 bases and J 8 bases, leaving 8 bases between the germline ends. The CDR3 loop spans 12 amino acids. Germline CDR1 is GTSNPN and CDR2 is SVGIG (reference sequence). In the original processing: Reference gene primer amplification in the assay estimated nucleated cell counts. TCRdb's table, derived via immunoSEQ multiplex PCR, lists solely in-frame clones and lacks some. V, J and clone size were drawn from that table, and D and trimming were deduced from the DNA. The sample has about 80,000 clones; around nine tenths are singletons. The receptor's source is a man between 65 and 85 years old with active or convalescent COVID-19. Sequenced: peripheral blood. This sequence joins TRBV30 and TRBJ2-1; D unresolved. Here the CDR3 reads CAWSVHKHEQFF. The CDR3 DNA reads TGTGCCTGGAGTGTCCACAAACATGAGCAGTTCTTC.